The rows below give T cell receptor beta chains drawn from one sample of a study of T cell changes during pregnancy in multiple sclerosis. Here immunoSEQ multiplex PCR was the method, and the copy in TCRdb shows in-frame clones only, minus some. The sample records 57,000 or so clones, 91% being singletons. The source was peripheral blood, collected after pregnancy. The receptors were gathered from a female donor in good health, enrolled as a control in a pregnancy study. Both conserved end residues are part of each CDR3. The D gene is left open where the match is weak. For some rows the clone size is stated as once, few or many, or as a class when expanded; others skip it.

d_call	v_call	clone_size	j_call	cdr3_aa	cdr3_nt
TRBD1	TRBV7-9	-	TRBJ2-7	CASRPSWWAGGTYEQYF	TGTGCCAGCAGACCCAGCTGGTGGGCAGGGGGAACCTACGAGCAGTACTTC
TRBD2	TRBV9	-	TRBJ2-7	CASSVETSGAYEQYF	TGTGCCAGCAGCGTAGAAACTAGCGGGGCCTACGAGCAGTACTTC
-	TRBV11-2	once	TRBJ2-4	CASSLAPDSLAKNIQYF	TGTGCCAGCAGCTTAGCCCCGGACAGCTTAGCCAAAAACATTCAGTACTTC
TRBD1	TRBV4-3	once	TRBJ1-6	CASSQWDSNSPLHF	TGCGCCAGCAGCCAATGGGACAGTAATTCACCCCTCCACTTT
-	TRBV5-1	-	TRBJ2-3	CASSPSFPTPSTDTQYF	TGCGCCAGCAGCCCCTCCTTCCCCACTCCTAGCACAGATACGCAGTATTTT
TRBD2	TRBV4-1	once	TRBJ2-7	CASSPKGLAGGLAYEQYF	TGCGCCAGCAGCCCAAAGGGACTAGCGGGAGGACTTGCCTACGAGCAGTACTTC
TRBD1	TRBV11-2	-	TRBJ1-1	CASSLKPGQGVNTEAFF	TGTGCCAGCAGCTTGAAGCCGGGACAGGGGGTGAACACTGAAGCTTTCTTT
TRBD1	TRBV27	once	TRBJ1-2	CASSFGGGAGSYGYTF	TGTGCCAGCAGCTTCGGAGGGGGCGCCGGGAGCTATGGCTACACCTTC
-	TRBV28	-	TRBJ2-2	CATVTRGRAGELFF	TGTGCCACCGTTACTAGGGGGAGGGCCGGGGAGCTGTTTTTT
-	TRBV11-3	-	TRBJ2-5	CASSLLEGYGLQETQYF	TGTGCCAGCAGCTTATTGGAGGGGTATGGGCTTCAAGAGACCCAGTACTTC
-	TRBV1	-	TRBJ2-5	CTSSQGGAETSGGAETQYF	TGCACCAGCAGCCAAGGGGGAGCGGAGACTAGCGGGGGGGCGGAGACCCAGTACTTC
-	TRBV5-1	-	TRBJ1-2	CASTGDPEVFAGKGYTF	TGCGCCAGCACCGGGGACCCGGAGGTGTTCGCGGGAAAGGGCTACACCTTC
TRBD2	TRBV29-1	-	TRBJ2-4	CSAGTSGNIQYF	TGCAGCGCCGGGACTAGCGGAAACATTCAGTACTTC
TRBD2	TRBV28	-	TRBJ2-3	CASSLTSGSTDTQYF	TGTGCCAGCAGTTTAACTAGCGGCAGCACAGATACGCAGTATTTT
-	TRBV10-2	-	TRBJ2-7	CASSFPGNSAYEQYF	TGCGCCAGCAGTTTCCCCGGGAACAGCGCCTACGAGCAGTACTTC
TRBD1	TRBV5-1	-	TRBJ2-7	CASRLQGEHEQYF	TGCGCCAGCAGATTACAGGGGGAACACGAGCAGTACTTC
-	TRBV19	-	TRBJ2-1	CASSIPGLDFADEQFF	TGTGCCAGTAGTATCCCCGGACTGGACTTCGCAGATGAGCAGTTCTTC
TRBD2	TRBV6-5	-	TRBJ2-3	CASSYSGTSVPDTQYF	TGTGCCAGCAGTTACTCAGGGACTAGCGTCCCAGATACGCAGTATTTT
TRBD1	TRBV7-9	-	TRBJ2-1	CASSLDRGAYNEQFF	TGTGCCAGCAGCCTAGACAGGGGAGCCTACAATGAGCAGTTCTTC
-	TRBV4-1	few	TRBJ1-1	CASSRNRDTEAFF	TGCGCCAGCAGCCGGAACCGGGACACTGAAGCTTTCTTT
-	TRBV9	-	TRBJ2-7	CASSVDLGGRSYEQYF	TGTGCCAGCAGCGTAGATTTGGGGGGGCGATCCTACGAGCAGTACTTC
-	TRBV6-5	-	TRBJ2-7	CASRPWTASSYEQYF	TGTGCCAGCAGACCGTGGACAGCGAGCTCCTACGAGCAGTACTTC
-	TRBV9	-	TRBJ2-3	CASSVGALPADTQYF	TGTGCCAGCAGCGTAGGAGCGTTACCCGCAGATACGCAGTATTTT
TRBD1	TRBV10-3	-	TRBJ1-2	CAISGGQGAQYGYTF	TGTGCCATCAGTGGGGGACAGGGGGCACAGTATGGCTACACCTTC
-	TRBV5-6	-	TRBJ2-3	CASSAGTDTQYF	TGTGCCAGCAGCGCGGGCACAGATACGCAGTATTTT
-	TRBV7-3	-	TRBJ2-3	CASSSQRRVPDTQYF	TGTGCCAGCAGCTCCCAGAGGCGGGTGCCGGATACGCAGTATTTT
-	TRBV19	-	TRBJ1-2	CASTPDSRYGYTF	TGTGCCAGTACCCCGGACAGTAGATATGGCTACACCTTC
-	TRBV28	-	TRBJ2-2	CASRHKVRGTGELFF	TGTGCCAGCAGACACAAGGTCCGGGGGACCGGGGAGCTGTTTTTT
TRBD1	TRBV19	-	TRBJ2-7	CASSTGGNEQYF	TGTGCCAGTAGTACAGGGGGTAACGAGCAGTACTTC
-	TRBV9	-	TRBJ1-1	CASSVGGAEAFF	TGTGCCAGCAGCGTAGGAGGCGCTGAAGCTTTCTTT
-	TRBV7-9	-	TRBJ1-4	CASSLREGRIEKLFF	TGTGCCAGCAGCTTAAGAGAGGGAAGAATCGAAAAACTGTTTTTT
-	TRBV11-2	-	TRBJ2-2	CASSLAAGFNTGELFF	TGTGCCAGCAGCTTAGCTGCAGGCTTTAACACCGGGGAGCTGTTTTTT
TRBD2	TRBV4-2	-	TRBJ2-5	CASRNAGEETQYF	TGTGCCAGCAGGAACGCGGGGGAAGAGACCCAGTACTTC
-	TRBV4-3	-	TRBJ2-1	CASSPTPTSGSYNEQFF	TGCGCCAGCAGCCCTACCCCCACTAGTGGCTCCTACAATGAGCAGTTCTTC
-	TRBV6-5	-	TRBJ1-3	CASRSRAYSGNTIYF	TGTGCCAGCCGCAGCAGGGCATACTCTGGAAACACCATATATTTT
TRBD1	TRBV6-6	-	TRBJ1-1	CASSSPRQGDGTEAFF	TGTGCCAGCAGTTCCCCGAGACAGGGCGACGGAACTGAAGCTTTCTTT